This T cell receptor beta chain emerged from a study of regulatory T cells in long-lasting Graves disease. Time point: newly diagnosed GD, antithyroid drugs for less than 3 months. Generation of the TCR library employed RNA extracted from PBMCs. For TCR beta, libraries came from iRepertoire HTBI primers and Arm-PCR of CDR3 regions. A single record per CDR3 protein comes from TCRdb applying MiXCR to the multiplex PCR reads. Of about 460,000 distinct CDR3 sequences in the sample, approximately 15% were seen once. Trimming cost V 2 bases and J 2 bases, with 7 bases left between them. Per germline, CDR1 MNHEY and CDR2 SVGAGI. This CDR3 region has 14 residues. The data also belong to a second study, concerning T cells in Graves' hyperthyroidism and ophthalmopathy.

This TCR was recovered from a woman aged 50 to 60 with Graves disease. This rearrangement joins TRBV6-5 to TRBJ1-3; D is ambiguous. The specimen was peripheral blood mononuclear cells (PBMCs), collected at new diagnosis, from a patient treated with antithyroid drugs. CDR3 nucleotide sequence: TGTGCCAGCAGTTACCAGGAAGCTGGAAACACCATATATTTT. This encodes CASSYQEAGNTIYF.